This passage covers 11 T cell receptor beta chains from one sample sequenced in a study of siplizumab effects on memory and regulatory T cells. The method was immunoSEQ multiplex PCR; TCRdb's version includes in-frame clones alone and lacks a portion of them. This table holds approximately 100,000 clones, about 93% found once. The sequencing sample was made of non-Treg CD4+ T cells sorted from blood. All receptors come from a human donor in good health.

The CDR3 loop is CASSRPGTAGSSYEQYF. As DNA, the CDR3 is TGCGCCAGCAGCCGCCCCGGGACAGCGGGAAGCTCCTACGAGCAGTACTTC. The chain employs TRBV4-1 and TRBJ2-7; D tentatively reads TRBD1 or TRBD2 (7 bases each). V was pared by 4 bases and J by 0 bases, with 19 bases between. Germline V gives CDR1 MGHRA, CDR2 YSYEKL. The CDR3 is made up of 17 amino acids.

This clone was found once. The chain combines TRBV7-3 with TRBJ2-5, with 9 bases matching TRBD2. Trimming at V came to 1 base and at J to 1 base, leaving 4 bases not matched to a gene. This CDR3 comprises 16 residues. Germline CDR1 is SGHTA and CDR2 is FQGTGA. The CDR3 bases are TGTGCCAGCAGCTTAAGGCAGCGGGAGGCCCAAGAGACCCAGTACTTC. Translated, it gives CASSLRQREAQETQYF.

Only one count was recorded for this clone. The chain employs TRBV9 and TRBJ2-2; D unresolved. Trimming cost V 0 bases and J 5 bases, with 11 bases left between them. The CDR3 extends over 15 amino acids. CDR1 is SGDLS, CDR2 YYNGEE, per germline. The CDR3 region has the DNA TGTGCCAGCAGCGTAGATGGGCTTTTTACCGGGGAGCTGTTTTTT. Amino acids: CASSVDGLFTGELFF.

The rearrangement links TRBV5-1 to TRBJ2-1, with D unclear. This CDR3 is built from 13 residues. The V end lost 2 bases, the J end lost 5 bases, and 8 bases lay between the germline ends. Germline CDR1 SGHRS, CDR2 YFSETQ. The DNA of the CDR3 is TGCGCCAGCAGCTTCGGCAGAAACAATGAGCAGTTCTTC. It codes for CASSFGRNNEQFF.

This chain connects TRBV11-2 to TRBJ2-1; TRBD2 agrees at 10 bases. Germline CDR1 reads SGHAT; CDR2 reads FQNNGV. The trim removed 6 bases at V and 9 bases at J, leaving 8 bases unmatched. This CDR3 comprises 14 residues. CDR3 sequence reads: CASRPSGSLAEQFF. CDR3 DNA sequence: TGTGCCAGCAGACCTAGCGGGAGTTTGGCTGAGCAGTTCTTC.

As for this clone: The same CDR3 can be traced to other DNA sequences in this sample. The gene calls are TRBV30 and TRBJ1-5; no definite D call. Germline CDR1 is GTSNPN and CDR2 is SVGIG (reference sequence). Trimming pared 0 bases from V and 1 base from J, leaving 4 bases between. This CDR3 region has 13 residues. The CDR3 bases are TGTGCCTGGAGTGTACGCAGCAATCAGCCCCAGCATTTT. It is translated as CAWSVRSNQPQHF.

V and J are TRBV7-9 and TRBJ2-1; perhaps TRBD1 as D (6 bases). This CDR3 region has 14 residues. Germline V gene lookup returns CDR1 SEHNR and CDR2 FQNEAQ (reference sequence). V lost 5 bases and J lost 4, with 12 bases in between. The CDR3 sequence is CASSGQGPYNEQFF. The CDR3 nucleotides read TGTGCCAGCAGCGGGCAGGGGCCTTACAATGAGCAGTTCTTC.

The V gene is TRBV6-6, the J gene TRBJ2-1; the D gene is possibly TRBD1 (6 bases). This CDR3 spans 14 amino acids. CDR1 is MNHNY, CDR2 SVGAGI, per germline (reference sequence). Trimming left V 2 bases short and J 3 bases short, with 8 bases between. CDR3 sequence: CASSYRDNYNEQFF. The CDR3 DNA is TGTGCCAGCAGTTACCGGGACAACTACAATGAGCAGTTCTTC.

This sequence joins TRBV5-1 and TRBJ1-4, with D maybe TRBD1 (5 bases). The CDR3 consists of 14 residues. With 0 bases removed from V and 3 bases from J, the gap between germline ends came to 6 bases. From germline, CDR1 is SGHRS and CDR2 YFSETQ. Here the CDR3 DNA reads TGCGCCAGCAGCTTGGAGACAGCTAATGAAAAACTGTTTTTT. Residues: CASSLETANEKLFF.

The rearrangement links TRBV25-1 to TRBJ2-1; 10 bases fit TRBD2. V was pared by 8 bases and J by 4 bases, with 8 bases of the junction left unmatched. The CDR3 spans 15 residues. In germline, CDR1 is MGHDK, CDR2 SYGVNS. The CDR3 loop is CASEPGLAIYNEQFF. As DNA, the CDR3 is TGTGCCAGCGAACCGGGACTAGCGATATACAATGAGCAGTTCTTC.

V gene TRBV15 combines with J gene TRBJ2-2; TRBD2 might be the D (5 bases). V was clipped by 6 bases and J by 0 bases, with 14 bases between them. Germline CDR1 LNHNV, CDR2 YYDKDF (reference sequence). This CDR3 is built from 16 residues. CDR3 in DNA: TGTGCCACCAGAACCCAAACGGGGACGAACACCGGGGAGCTGTTTTTT. As protein: CATRTQTGTNTGELFF.